This TCR beta chain was captured in a study of cytomegalovirus exposure and HLA in healthy donors. Study results and caveats: Exclusion as indistinguishable affected some V segments, including TRBV6-2 and TRBV6-3.

A note on this clone: The antigen remains unidentified.

13 Jbeta primers and 60 Vbeta primers were used for the PCR. TCRdb's copy holds only in-frame clones and misses some; the assay was immunoSEQ multiplex PCR. The table lists some 190,000 clones, approximately 80% of them singletons, with 1.2% to 1.5% in the top ten. Germline V gene lookup returns CDR1 KGHSH and CDR2 LQKENI. The CDR3 has 13 amino acids. The germline V and J ends were trimmed by 4 bases and 9 bases, with 16 bases remaining between them. This receptor was taken from a girl aged 10 to 17 in good health and CMV-seropositive. The chain combines TRBV18 with TRBJ2-7; D perhaps matches TRBD1 (6 bases). The sample taken for sequencing was PBMCs. The CDR3 here is CASSRDTQGGQYF. As DNA, the CDR3 is TGTGCCAGCTCACGGGACACACAGGGTGGGCAGTACTTC.